These 32 T cell receptor beta chains originate from one sample sequenced in a study of T cells expressing NK-cell markers. Each CDR3 protein gets one entry in TCRdb, which reprocessed the 5' RACE reads and gives no DNA. In total, the table holds roughly 180,000 distinct CDR3 sequences. The sample taken for sequencing was blood T cells: a sorted CD56 or NKG2C T cell subset, CD4+ or CD8+ T cells, or bulk PBMC T cells (not recorded which). The receptors derive from a woman aged 18-69 years in good health.

The chain combines TRBV18 with TRBJ2-5. Germline lookup yields CDR1 KGHSH and CDR2 LQKENI. This CDR3 comprises 12 residues. CDR3 residues: CASSPLEETQYF.

The genes are TRBV5-1 and TRBJ2-2; the TCRdb call, TRBD1, lacks DNA for checking. There are 16 residues in the CDR3. Germline CDR1 is SGHRS and CDR2 is YFSETQ. The CDR3 region is CASSPRQGTGTGELFF.

The chain recombines TRBV11-1 with TRBJ2-5; TCRdb's D call, TRBD1, is unchecked because there is no DNA. This CDR3 has 16 residues. The V gene's germline CDR1 is SGHAT and CDR2 FQDESV (reference sequence). The CDR3 loop is CASSLEVATVRETQYF. The full variable domain, completed using reference TRBV11-1 and TRBJ2-5, is EAEVAQSPRYKITEKSQAVAFWCDPISGHATLYWYRQILGQGPELLVQFQDESVVDDSQLPKDRFSAERLKGVDSTLKIQPAELGDSAMYLCASSLEVATVRETQYFGPGTRLLVL.

The chain has TRBV5-8 and TRBJ1-2; absent DNA, TCRdb's TRBD1 call cannot be checked. Germline loops: CDR1 SGHTS, CDR2 YDEGEE. This CDR3 region has 16 residues. The CDR3 loop is CASSLAGGTGRYGYTF.

The V call is TRBV12-3 or TRBV12-4, the J call TRBJ2-2; TCRdb's assignment of TRBD1 cannot be checked, as there is no DNA. This CDR3 is 14 amino acids long. The CDR3: CASSFRAGTGELFF.

The chain recombines TRBV14 with TRBJ2-1; with no DNA, the TCRdb D assignment of TRBD1 cannot be verified. The CDR3 runs to 14 residues. CDR1 is SGHDN, CDR2 FVKESK, per germline. The CDR3 protein is CASSQVQGGDEQFF.

The gene calls are TRBV5-5 and TRBJ2-7; TCRdb lists TRBD1, though no DNA is available to test this call. The CDR3 covers 13 residues. Germline values: CDR1 SGHKS, CDR2 YYEKEE (reference sequence). CDR3 protein: CASSGSGAYEQYF.

This sequence joins TRBV7-3 and TRBJ2-2. From germline, CDR1 is SGHTA and CDR2 FQGTGA. This CDR3 comprises 14 residues. CDR3: CASSFSTATGELFF.

The chain uses TRBV2 and TRBJ1-4; the TCRdb call, TRBD1, lacks DNA for checking. Germline assignment: CDR1 SNHLY and CDR2 FYNNEI. This CDR3 comprises 13 residues. The CDR3 loop reads CASSEGDGEKLFF.

The V gene is TRBV12-3 or TRBV12-4, the J gene TRBJ1-4. The CDR3 runs to 16 residues. The CDR3 protein is CASSFDPWLANEKLFF.

This chain links TRBV5-1 with TRBJ1-5. Germline V gene data show CDR1 as SGHRS and CDR2 as YFSETQ. The CDR3 is 15 residues long. The CDR3 sequence is CASSQRTFSNQPQHF.

CDR3 sequence reads: CASRTLANQPQHF. The rearrangement joins TRBV6-1 to TRBJ1-5. Germline lookup yields CDR1 MNHNS and CDR2 SASEGT. The CDR3 has 13 residues.

V is TRBV7-8 and J is TRBJ2-5; TCRdb gives TRBD1 as the D gene, but with no DNA this cannot be confirmed. The CDR3 is 13 amino acids. The germline gives CDR1 SGHVS, CDR2 FQNEAQ. This CDR3 reads CASTKDREETQYF. The full variable domain, completed using reference TRBV7-8 and TRBJ2-5, is GAGVSQSPRYKVAKRGQDVALRCDPISGHVSLFWYQQALGQGPEFLTYFQNEAQLDKSGLPSDRFFAERPEGSVSTLKIQRTQQEDSAVYLCASTKDREETQYFGPGTRLLVL.

The chain has TRBV27 and TRBJ2-1; the TCRdb D gene call, TRBD1, has no DNA to confirm it. The CDR3 is 13 residues long. CDR1 MNHEY and CDR2 SMNVEV come from the germline V gene (reference sequence). The CDR3 reads CASGTLAGSEQFF.

J is TRBJ1-1 and V is TRBV5-6; TCRdb designates TRBD1, a call that cannot be tested without DNA. The CDR3 runs 12 residues. The germline V gene encodes CDR1 SGHDT and CDR2 YYEEEE. This chain's CDR3 is CASSFPDSEAFF.

V and J are TRBV28 and TRBJ2-1; TCRdb's assignment of TRBD1 cannot be checked, as there is no DNA. This CDR3 has 14 amino acids. In germline, CDR1 is MDHEN, CDR2 SYDVKM. The CDR3 protein is CASSPPLVNNEQFF. The full variable domain, completed using reference TRBV28 and TRBJ2-1, is DVKVTQSSRYLVKRTGEKVFLECVQDMDHENMFWYRQDPGLGLRLIYFSYDVKMKEKGDIPEGYSVSREKKERFSLILESASTNQTSMYLCASSPPLVNNEQFFGPGTRLTVL.

V gene TRBV5-1 combines with J gene TRBJ2-1; the TCRdb call, TRBD1, lacks DNA for checking. Germline loops: CDR1 SGHRS, CDR2 YFSETQ. The CDR3 is 15 amino acids. The CDR3 sequence: CASSFSRGRVNEQFF.

This chain uses TRBV5-1 with TRBJ2-7; there is no DNA to check the TCRdb D call of TRBD1. The germline gives CDR1 SGHRS, CDR2 YFSETQ. There are 16 residues in the CDR3. Here the CDR3 reads CASNAGGQGRTYEQYF. Full variable domain (missing parts from reference TRBV5-1 and TRBJ2-7): KAGVTQTPRYLIKTRGQQVTLSCSPISGHRSVSWYQQTPGQGLQFLFEYFSETQRNKGNFPGRFSGRQFSNSRSEMNVSTLELGDSALYLCASNAGGQGRTYEQYFGPGTRLTVT.

V and J are TRBV4-2 and TRBJ2-1; the TCRdb call, TRBD2, lacks DNA for checking. CDR1 and CDR2 from the germline V gene are LGHNA and YNFKEQ. The CDR3 covers 15 residues. The chain's CDR3 is CASSQVWGTRNEQFF.

The chain joins TRBV12-3 or TRBV12-4 to TRBJ2-3; no DNA is available, so the TRBD1 call from TCRdb remains unchecked. There are 19 residues in the CDR3. CDR3 protein: CASTPRGGGIHESTDTQYF.

The rearrangement links TRBV7-2 to TRBJ2-2; as DNA is missing, the TRBD1 call by TCRdb cannot be tested. CDR3 length equals 15 residues. CDR1 SGHTA and CDR2 FQGNSA come from the germline V gene. Here the CDR3 reads CASSLQQGNTGELFF.

V is TRBV13 and J is TRBJ1-2. Germline V gene data show CDR1 as PRHDT and CDR2 as FYEKMQ (reference sequence). The CDR3 length is 13 residues. CDR3 protein: CASSLRENYGYTF. The entire variable domain, with the rest obtained from reference TRBV13 and TRBJ1-2, is as follows: AAGVIQSPRHLIKEKRETATLKCYPIPRHDTVYWYQQGPGQDPQFLISFYEKMQSDKGSIPDRFSAQQFSDYHSELNMSSLELGDSALYFCASSLRENYGYTFGSGTRLTVV.

The V and J genes are TRBV24-1 and TRBJ2-3. The CDR3 runs to 13 residues. CDR1 is KGHDR, CDR2 SFDVKD, per germline. This chain's CDR3 is CATRNPSTDTQYF.

This rearrangement joins TRBV20-1 to TRBJ2-4. Germline assignment: CDR1 DFQATT and CDR2 SNEGSKA (reference sequence). The length of the CDR3 is 14 residues. The CDR3 sequence is CSVLPGVAKNIQYF.

The chain employs TRBV29-1 and TRBJ2-3; TCRdb reports TRBD1, a call that lacks DNA to check it against. The CDR3 covers 14 residues. CDR1 and CDR2 (germline): SQVTM, ANQGSEA. CDR3 loop: CSVGNQGSSDTQYF.

CDR3 region: CSATVASGRGKETQYF. This sequence joins TRBV20-1 and TRBJ2-5; TCRdb's D call, TRBD2, is unchecked because there is no DNA. The CDR3 runs 16 residues. CDR1 and CDR2 from the germline V gene are DFQATT and SNEGSKA (reference sequence).

The chain couples TRBV7-2 to TRBJ2-5; TCRdb gives TRBD1 as the D gene, but with no DNA this cannot be confirmed. From germline, CDR1 is SGHTA and CDR2 FQGNSA. This CDR3 is 11 amino acids long. The CDR3 region is CASSWDGKEYF.

This sequence joins TRBV24-1 and TRBJ2-1; with no DNA, the TCRdb D assignment of TRBD2 cannot be verified. CDR3 length equals 14 residues. Germline values: CDR1 KGHDR, CDR2 SFDVKD. The CDR3 region is CATTAGGRGNEQFF.

The chain uses TRBV4-1 and TRBJ2-1; TCRdb's D call of TRBD1 is untestable without DNA. CDR1 is MGHRA, CDR2 YSYEKL, per germline. The CDR3 contains 13 residues. The CDR3 loop is CASSLDRVNEQFF.

V is TRBV14 and J is TRBJ2-7; the TCRdb call, TRBD1, lacks DNA for checking. Looked up from germline, CDR1 is SGHDN and CDR2 is FVKESK. The CDR3 is made up of 15 amino acids. CDR3 residues: CASSHKTGGLYEQYF.

This chain joins TRBV7-2 and TRBJ1-2. Germline-derived CDR1 and CDR2 are SGHTA and FQGNSA. The CDR3 has 12 amino acids. The CDR3: CASSLLQYGYTF.

The rearrangement uses TRBV7-2 and TRBJ2-5; as DNA is missing, the TRBD1 call by TCRdb cannot be tested. Germline-derived CDR1 and CDR2 are SGHTA and FQGNSA. The CDR3 has 13 amino acids. The CDR3 region is CASSPRQGETQYF.